The 21 T cell receptor beta chains in this list originate from one sample, sequenced in a study of T cell changes during pregnancy in multiple sclerosis. Some clones are missing from TCRdb's copy, which holds only in-frame ones; the method was immunoSEQ multiplex PCR. The sample records 40,000 or so clones, over 75% being singletons. The sample was CD4+ T cells from peripheral blood mononuclear cells, taken in the first trimester of pregnancy. These receptors originate from a female donor in good health, enrolled as a control in a pregnancy study.

The chain couples TRBV15 to TRBJ2-2, with 8 positions matching TRBD1. Germline V gene lookup returns CDR1 LNHNV and CDR2 YYDKDF (reference sequence). With 5 bases clipped from V and 5 bases from J, the junction kept 10 bases outside the gene matches. This CDR3 spans 16 amino acids. CDR3 bases: TGTGCCACCAGCTCCCTCCCGGGACAGGTGACCGGGGAGCTGTTTTTT. Translated, it gives CATSSLPGQVTGELFF.

This chain joins TRBV5-1 and TRBJ2-7, with TRBD1 matching 10 bases. V was clipped by 5 bases and J by 3 bases; unmatched bases: 5. The CDR3 has 14 amino acids. Germline CDR1 and CDR2: SGHRS and YFSETQ. CDR3 region: CASSTGTGVYEQYF. The DNA for the CDR3 is TGCGCCAGCAGTACCGGGACAGGGGTCTACGAGCAGTACTTC.

In its sample, this clone was seen a few times. The J gene is TRBJ1-3, the V gene TRBV4-3, with D maybe TRBD1 (6 bases). Deletions cut 1 base from V and 4 bases from J, with 11 bases between. Germline values: CDR1 LGHNA, CDR2 YSLEER. The CDR3 covers 15 residues. The CDR3 region has the DNA TGCGCCAGCAGCCAAGGCAGGGGTTCCGGAAACACCATATATTTT. It yields the protein CASSQGRGSGNTIYF.

A word on this clone: Other DNA sequences within the sample encode an identical CDR3. The chain uses TRBV5-1 and TRBJ2-1; perhaps TRBD1 as D (6 bases). The CDR3 has 14 amino acids. The germline CDR1 and CDR2 sequences are SGHRS and YFSETQ. Trimming stripped 0 bases from V and 5 bases from J, with 9 bases between. CDR3 sequence reads: CASSLAGANNEQFF. CDR3 in DNA: TGCGCCAGCAGCTTGGCAGGGGCGAACAATGAGCAGTTCTTC.

The rearrangement joins TRBV19 to TRBJ2-5; D is uncertain. The J call is doubtful: the DNA matches TRBJ2-7 better. This CDR3 has 14 residues. Germline V gene data show CDR1 as LNHDA and CDR2 as SQIVND (reference sequence). CDR3 DNA sequence: TGTGCCAGTAACTACGTACCCGACTCCTACGAGCAGTACTTC. As protein: CASNYVPDSYEQYF.

V and J are TRBV14 and TRBJ2-5; tentative D call: TRBD1 (6 bases). V was trimmed by 5 bases and J by 3 bases, leaving 16 bases between them. The CDR3 runs to 15 residues. Looked up from germline, CDR1 is SGHDN and CDR2 is FVKESK. This chain's CDR3 is CASSGQQGFEETQYF. CDR3 coding DNA: TGTGCCAGCAGCGGACAACAGGGCTTTGAAGAGACCCAGTACTTC. Drawing the rest from reference TRBV14 and TRBJ2-5, the complete variable domain is EAGVTQFPSHSVIEKGQTVTLRCDPISGHDNLYWYRRVMGKEIKFLLHFVKESKQDESGMPNNRFLAERTGGTYSTLKVQPAELEDSGVYFCASSGQQGFEETQYFGPGTRLLVL.

The CDR3 DNA sequence: TGTGCCAGCAGCCCGAACCCCAGCGGGGGCCGGGGGGAGCAGTTCTTC. Protein product: CASSPNPSGGRGEQFF. This rearrangement joins TRBV7-2 to TRBJ2-1, with 8 bases fitting TRBD2. Germline V gene sequence: CDR1 SGHTA, CDR2 FQGNSA. Trimming removed 5 bases from V and 10 bases from J; junction bases left unmatched: 16. The CDR3 sequence is 16 residues long. Complete variable domain (other parts from reference TRBV7-2 and TRBJ2-1): GAGVSQSPSNKVTEKGKDVELRCDPISGHTALYWYRQSLGQGLEFLIYFQGNSAPDKSGLPSDRFSAERTGGSVSTLTIQRTQQEDSAVYLCASSPNPSGGRGEQFFGPGTRLTVL.

This chain joins TRBV9 and TRBJ1-5; 8 bases align to TRBD1. The J segment lost 7 bases and the V segment lost 3 bases, leaving 12 bases of the junction unmatched. CDR1 and CDR2 from the germline V gene are SGDLS and YYNGEE. The CDR3 extends over 16 amino acids. The DNA for the CDR3 is TGTGCCAGCAGCGCCACAGGGGGGCAGTTCGGGCAGCCCCAGCATTTT. Translated, it gives CASSATGGQFGQPQHF. The whole variable domain, filled in from reference TRBV9 and TRBJ1-5, reads DSGVTQTPKHLITATGQRVTLRCSPRSGDLSVYWYQQSLDQGLQFLIQYYNGEERAKGNILERFSAQQFPDLHSELNLSSLELGDSALYFCASSATGGQFGQPQHFGDGTRLSIL.

The chain recombines TRBV29-1 with TRBJ2-3, with 9 nucleotides matching TRBD2. Trimming took 7 bases from V and 0 from J; bases not matched to a gene: 8. The length of the CDR3 is 15 residues. Per the germline V gene, CDR1 is SQVTM and CDR2 is ANQGSEA. The CDR3 reads CSATNSGGSTDTQYF. For the CDR3, the DNA is TGCAGCGCCACGAATAGCGGGGGTAGCACAGATACGCAGTATTTT.

The chain recombines TRBV4-1 with TRBJ2-5, with D possibly TRBD1 on 5 matching bases. Trimming pared 1 base from V and 4 bases from J, leaving 13 bases between. The CDR3 has 15 amino acids. The V gene's germline CDR1 is MGHRA and CDR2 YSYEKL. Written as DNA, the CDR3 is TGCGCCAGCAGCCAAGCTGGCAGGGATCGAGAGACCCAGTACTTC. Translated, it gives CASSQAGRDRETQYF.

The V gene is TRBV4-2, the J gene TRBJ2-1; a possible D gene is TRBD2 (7 bases). This CDR3 region has 17 residues. The germline V gene has CDR1 LGHNA and CDR2 YNFKEQ. V dropped 0 bases and J dropped 4 bases, with 16 bases sitting between them. The CDR3 nucleotides read TGTGCCAGCAGCCAAGATCGGCGGGGGCTTGAATACAATGAGCAGTTCTTC. Its translation: CASSQDRRGLEYNEQFF.

This chain connects TRBV19 to TRBJ1-1; maybe TRBD1 (6 bases). CDR3 length: 14 amino acids. CDR1 is LNHDA and CDR2 is SQIVND in the germline V gene (reference sequence). Trimming removed 5 bases at V and 7 bases at J, with 17 bases between. The DNA for the CDR3 is TGTGCCAGTAGTCCCTCCGGGACCAGGGGTGAAGCTTTCTTT. The encoded protein is CASSPSGTRGEAFF.

The J gene is TRBJ1-2, the V gene TRBV19, with TRBD1 identical over 10 bases. Trimming removed 1 base from V and 2 bases from J; junction bases left unmatched: 1. The CDR3 is made up of 15 amino acids. Germline V gene sequence: CDR1 LNHDA, CDR2 SQIVND (reference sequence). In DNA form, the CDR3 reads TGTGCCAGTAGTATAGCGACAGGGGGCAACTATGGCTACACCTTC. This sequence encodes CASSIATGGNYGYTF.

This clone appeared a few times. The J gene is TRBJ2-1, the V gene TRBV4-3; the match to TRBD1 covers 7 bases. The V gene's germline CDR1 is LGHNA and CDR2 YSLEER. V was clipped by 2 bases and J by 4 bases; unmatched bases: 5. The CDR3 totals 15 residues. The CDR3 sequence is CASSQRQGVYNEQFF. The CDR3 coding sequence is TGCGCCAGCAGCCAAAGACAGGGAGTTTACAATGAGCAGTTCTTC.

Here the CDR3 reads CASSRGRAYNEQFF. The CDR3, as DNA: TGTGCCAGCAGCCGGGGTCGAGCATACAATGAGCAGTTCTTC. The rearrangement links TRBV7-2 to TRBJ2-1; the D gene is possibly TRBD2 (5 bases). Trimming cost V 5 bases and J 4 bases, with 12 bases left between them. This CDR3 is 14 amino acids long. The V gene's germline CDR1 is SGHTA and CDR2 FQGNSA.

This chain's CDR3 is CASSLVGGSSYNSPLHF. In DNA, the CDR3 is TGTGCCAGCAGCTTAGTCGGGGGAAGCTCCTATAATTCACCCCTCCACTTT. The chain uses TRBV7-2 and TRBJ1-6, with D possibly TRBD1 on 5 matching bases. Trimming pared 1 base from V and 0 bases from J, leaving 10 bases between. The CDR3 is 17 residues long. Per the germline V gene, CDR1 is SGHTA and CDR2 is FQGNSA. Using reference TRBV7-2 and TRBJ1-6 for the parts outside the CDR3, the full variable domain is GAGVSQSPSNKVTEKGKDVELRCDPISGHTALYWYRQSLGQGLEFLIYFQGNSAPDKSGLPSDRFSAERTGGSVSTLTIQRTQQEDSAVYLCASSLVGGSSYNSPLHFGNGTRLTVT.

This sequence joins TRBV7-2 and TRBJ2-7, with 8 bases fitting TRBD2. CDR1 is SGHTA and CDR2 is FQGNSA in the germline V gene. V dropped 6 bases and J dropped 0; count of bases not matched to a gene: 7. The CDR3 runs to 15 residues. CDR3 DNA sequence: TGTGCCAGCAGGCGACGCGGGGGGAGCTCCTACGAGCAGTACTTC. This translates into CASRRRGGSSYEQYF.

This sequence joins TRBV15 and TRBJ1-3; TRBD1 matches 9 bases. The CDR3 has 15 amino acids. V trimming: 0 bases; J trimming: 6 bases; junction bases outside the gene matches: 3. In germline, CDR1 is LNHNV, CDR2 YYDKDF (reference sequence). The CDR3: CATSREGDRVNTIYF. The CDR3 DNA is TGTGCCACCAGCAGAGAGGGGGACAGGGTAAACACCATATATTTT.

In nucleotides, the CDR3 is TGTGCCAGCAGTGGGTCTCAGGGGACTGAAGCTTTCTTT. Its protein product is CASSGSQGTEAFF. V and J are TRBV2 and TRBJ1-1, with TRBD1 as a possible D gene (6 bases). Trimming removed 4 bases from V and 5 bases from J, with 11 bases in between. CDR3 size: 13 residues. Germline CDR1 SNHLY, CDR2 FYNNEI.

The rearrangement joins TRBV6-1 to TRBJ1-1; tentatively, D is TRBD1 (5 bases). Trimming shortened V by 3 bases and J by 4 bases, and 12 bases separated the two germline ends. The CDR3 is made up of 14 amino acids. Germline V lookup: CDR1 MNHNS, CDR2 SASEGT. CDR3 protein: CASSDWGSGTEAFF. The CDR3 region has the DNA TGTGCCAGCAGTGACTGGGGCTCGGGCACTGAAGCTTTCTTT.

J is TRBJ2-6 and V is TRBV11-2; D perhaps matches TRBD2 (5 bases). Trimming left V 5 bases short and J 0 bases short, with 14 bases between. The germline V gene has CDR1 SGHAT and CDR2 FQNNGV. This CDR3 contains 17 residues. DNA for the CDR3: TGTGCCAGCAGCCTGGAGGTTTACCGCTCTGGGGCCAACGTCCTGACTTTC. Protein sequence: CASSLEVYRSGANVLTF.